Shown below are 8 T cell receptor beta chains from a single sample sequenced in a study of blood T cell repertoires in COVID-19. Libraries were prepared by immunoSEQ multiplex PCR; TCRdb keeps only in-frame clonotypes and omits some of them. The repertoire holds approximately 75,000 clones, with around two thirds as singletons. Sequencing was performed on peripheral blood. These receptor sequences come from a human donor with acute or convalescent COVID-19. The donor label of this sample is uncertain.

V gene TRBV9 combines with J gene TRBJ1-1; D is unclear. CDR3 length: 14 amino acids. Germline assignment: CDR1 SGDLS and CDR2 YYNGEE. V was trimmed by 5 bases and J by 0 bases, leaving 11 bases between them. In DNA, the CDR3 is TGTGCCAGCAGTAGAACCAATATGAACACTGAAGCTTTCTTT. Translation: CASSRTNMNTEAFF.

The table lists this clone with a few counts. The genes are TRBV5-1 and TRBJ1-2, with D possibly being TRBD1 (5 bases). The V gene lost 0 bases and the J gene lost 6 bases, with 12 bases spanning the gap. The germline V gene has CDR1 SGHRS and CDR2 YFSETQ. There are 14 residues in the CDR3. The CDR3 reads CASSLDTGLDGYTF. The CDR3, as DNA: TGCGCCAGCAGCTTGGATACAGGCCTCGATGGCTACACCTTC.

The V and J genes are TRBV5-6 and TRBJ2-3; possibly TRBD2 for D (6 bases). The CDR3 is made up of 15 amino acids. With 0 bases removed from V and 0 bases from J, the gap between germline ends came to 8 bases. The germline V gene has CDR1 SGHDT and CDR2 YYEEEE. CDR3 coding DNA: TGTGCCAGCAGCTTGGGACTAGGGAGCACAGATACGCAGTATTTT. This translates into CASSLGLGSTDTQYF.

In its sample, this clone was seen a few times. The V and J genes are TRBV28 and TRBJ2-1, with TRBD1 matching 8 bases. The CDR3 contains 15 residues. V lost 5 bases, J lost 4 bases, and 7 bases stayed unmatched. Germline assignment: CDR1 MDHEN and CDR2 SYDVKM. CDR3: CASSMGRDRYNEQFF. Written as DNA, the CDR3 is TGTGCCAGCAGTATGGGTCGGGACAGGTACAATGAGCAGTTCTTC.

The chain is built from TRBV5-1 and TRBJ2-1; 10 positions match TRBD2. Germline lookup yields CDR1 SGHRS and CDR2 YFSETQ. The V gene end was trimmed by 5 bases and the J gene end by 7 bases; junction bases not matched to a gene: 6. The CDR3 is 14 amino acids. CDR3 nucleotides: TGCGCCAGCAGGGAACTAGCGGGGACGAATGAGCAGTTCTTC. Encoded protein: CASRELAGTNEQFF.

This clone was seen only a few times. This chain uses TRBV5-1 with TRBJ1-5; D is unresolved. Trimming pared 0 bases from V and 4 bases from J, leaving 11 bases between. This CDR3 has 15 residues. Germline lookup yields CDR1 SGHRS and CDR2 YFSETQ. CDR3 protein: CASSLEPSGNQPQHF. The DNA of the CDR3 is TGCGCCAGCAGCTTGGAGCCTAGCGGAAATCAGCCCCAGCATTTT.

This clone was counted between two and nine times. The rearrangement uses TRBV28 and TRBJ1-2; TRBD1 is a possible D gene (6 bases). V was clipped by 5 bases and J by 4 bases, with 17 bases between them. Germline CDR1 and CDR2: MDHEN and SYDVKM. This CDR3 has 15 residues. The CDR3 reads CASSAATGSGYGYTF. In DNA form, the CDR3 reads TGTGCCAGCAGTGCGGCTACAGGGTCGGGCTATGGCTACACCTTC.

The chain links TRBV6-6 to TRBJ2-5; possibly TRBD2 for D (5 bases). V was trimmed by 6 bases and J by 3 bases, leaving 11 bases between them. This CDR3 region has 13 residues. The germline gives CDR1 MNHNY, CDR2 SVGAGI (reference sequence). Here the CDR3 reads CASSGVRKETQYF. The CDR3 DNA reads TGTGCCAGCAGCGGGGTCCGCAAAGAGACCCAGTACTTC.